The 5 T cell receptor beta chains listed next were all sequenced from one sample in a study of shared clonotypes between healthy human individuals. Profiling relied on immunoSEQ multiplex PCR, and the TCRdb table lists in-frame clones only, not all of them. The sample holds hundreds of thousands of clones, approximately 95% seen once. Selected positively for CCR7 and CD45RO-negative, naive CD8 cells excluded terminally differentiated effector memory CD45RA+ cells. Sequenced: naive CD8+ T cells sorted from blood. Every receptor here comes from a woman under 40 in good health.

The chain employs TRBV5-4 and TRBJ2-1, with 8 positions matching TRBD2. V dropped 9 bases and J dropped 7; count of bases not matched to a gene: 9. This CDR3 contains 13 residues. Per germline, CDR1 SGHNT and CDR2 YYREEE (reference sequence). The CDR3 sequence: CATRGTSNNEQFF. The DNA of the CDR3 is TGTGCCACTCGGGGGACTAGTAATAATGAGCAGTTCTTC.

As DNA, the CDR3 is TGTGCCAGCAGCTTACTTCGTCCTAGCGGGAGTGAGCCCTACAATGAGCAGTTCTTC. Protein product: CASSLLRPSGSEPYNEQFF. The rearrangement joins TRBV7-6 to TRBJ2-1; 10 bases are a match to TRBD2. Trimming took 2 bases from V and 2 from J; bases not matched to a gene: 12. The CDR3 extends over 19 amino acids. Germline loops: CDR1 SGHVS, CDR2 FNYEAQ.

The V call is TRBV27, the J call TRBJ2-5, with a tentative D call TRBD1 (5 bases). The J call may be wrong; the DNA end is better matched by TRBJ2-7. The CDR3 has 11 residues. The V gene's germline CDR1 is MNHEY and CDR2 SMNVEV (reference sequence). The CDR3 DNA reads TGTGCCAGCATGCAGGGCTACGAGCAGTACTTC. This gives the protein CASMQGYEQYF.

The rearrangement joins TRBV5-6 to TRBJ2-5; TRBD1 agrees at 9 bases. Germline values: CDR1 SGHDT, CDR2 YYEEEE. Trimming removed 4 bases from V and 5 bases from J; junction bases left unmatched: 9. This CDR3 has 15 amino acids. CDR3 in amino acids: CASSEATGGGETQYF. Written as DNA, the CDR3 is TGTGCCAGCAGCGAGGCGACAGGGGGTGGTGAGACCCAGTACTTC.

This chain joins TRBV13 and TRBJ2-7; D is ambiguous. Germline CDR1 is PRHDT and CDR2 is FYEKMQ (reference sequence). This CDR3 spans 17 amino acids. V was pared by 0 bases and J by 0 bases, with 15 bases between. CDR3 in DNA: TGTGCCAGCAGCTTAGGTGGGGTCGCGGAGAGCTCCTACGAGCAGTACTTC. It translates to CASSLGGVAESSYEQYF. Full variable domain (remainder filled in from reference TRBV13 and TRBJ2-7): AAGVIQSPRHLIKEKRETATLKCYPIPRHDTVYWYQQGPGQDPQFLISFYEKMQSDKGSIPDRFSAQQFSDYHSELNMSSLELGDSALYFCASSLGGVAESSYEQYFGPGTRLTVT.